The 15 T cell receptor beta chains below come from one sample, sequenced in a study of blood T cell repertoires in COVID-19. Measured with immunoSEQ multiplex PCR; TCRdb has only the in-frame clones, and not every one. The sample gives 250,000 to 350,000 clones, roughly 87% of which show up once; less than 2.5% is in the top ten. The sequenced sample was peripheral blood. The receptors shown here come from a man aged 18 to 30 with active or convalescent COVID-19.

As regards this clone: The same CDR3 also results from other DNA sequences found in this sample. Here the CDR3 reads CASSLGGAYNQPQHF. In DNA, the CDR3 is TGTGCCAGCAGTTTAGGAGGGGCTTACAATCAGCCCCAGCATTTT. V gene TRBV27 combines with J gene TRBJ1-5; perhaps TRBD1 as D (5 bases). Trimming took off 2 bases at V and 3 bases at J, with 11 bases between the two ends. The CDR3 is made up of 15 amino acids. Germline V gene sequence: CDR1 MNHEY, CDR2 SMNVEV (reference sequence).

CDR3 sequence reads: CASSRGGTGEETQYF. In DNA, the CDR3 is TGTGCCAGCAGTCGGGGCGGGACAGGGGAAGAGACCCAGTACTTC. The chain uses TRBV25-1 and TRBJ2-5, with 10 bases lining up with TRBD1. V lost 5 bases and J lost 3; bases outside the gene matches: 6. This CDR3 has 15 residues. CDR1 and CDR2 (germline): MGHDK, SYGVNS.

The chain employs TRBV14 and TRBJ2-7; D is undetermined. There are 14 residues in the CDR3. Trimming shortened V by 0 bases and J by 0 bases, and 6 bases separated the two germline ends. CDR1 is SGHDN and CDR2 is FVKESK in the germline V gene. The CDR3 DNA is TGTGCCAGCAGCCAAGATGCAGGCTCCTACGAGCAGTACTTC. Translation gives CASSQDAGSYEQYF.

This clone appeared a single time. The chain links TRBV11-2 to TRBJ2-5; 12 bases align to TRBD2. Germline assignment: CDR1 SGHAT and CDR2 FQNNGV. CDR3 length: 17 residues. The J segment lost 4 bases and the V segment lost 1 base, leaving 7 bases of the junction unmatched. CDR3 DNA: TGTGCCAGCAGCTTAGTATCGTCTAGCGGGGGGGCAGAGACCCAGTACTTC. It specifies CASSLVSSSGGAETQYF.

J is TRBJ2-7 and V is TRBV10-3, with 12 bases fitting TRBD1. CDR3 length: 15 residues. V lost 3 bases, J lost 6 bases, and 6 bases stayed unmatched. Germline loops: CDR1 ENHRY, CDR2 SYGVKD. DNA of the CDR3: TGTGCCATCAGTGAACCGGGACAGGGGGCCCTCGAGCAGTACTTC. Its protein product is CAISEPGQGALEQYF.

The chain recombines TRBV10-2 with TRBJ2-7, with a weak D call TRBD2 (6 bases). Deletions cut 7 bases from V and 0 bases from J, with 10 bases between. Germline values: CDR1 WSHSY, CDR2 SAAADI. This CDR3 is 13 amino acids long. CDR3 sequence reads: CASTRDSSYEQYF. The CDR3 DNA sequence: TGCGCCAGCACTAGGGACTCCTCCTACGAGCAGTACTTC.

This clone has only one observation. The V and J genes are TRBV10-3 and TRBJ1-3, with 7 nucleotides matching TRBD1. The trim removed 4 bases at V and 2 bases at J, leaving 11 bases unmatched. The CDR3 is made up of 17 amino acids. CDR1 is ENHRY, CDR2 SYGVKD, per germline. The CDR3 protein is CAISGGLGTDPGNTIYF. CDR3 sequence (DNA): TGTGCCATCAGTGGGGGCCTCGGGACAGATCCTGGAAACACCATATATTTT.

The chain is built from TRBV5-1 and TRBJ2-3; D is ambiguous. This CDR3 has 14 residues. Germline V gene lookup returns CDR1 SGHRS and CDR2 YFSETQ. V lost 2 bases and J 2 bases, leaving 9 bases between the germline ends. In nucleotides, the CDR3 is TGCGCCAGCAGCTTTGAACAGATCACAGATACGCAGTATTTT. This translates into CASSFEQITDTQYF.

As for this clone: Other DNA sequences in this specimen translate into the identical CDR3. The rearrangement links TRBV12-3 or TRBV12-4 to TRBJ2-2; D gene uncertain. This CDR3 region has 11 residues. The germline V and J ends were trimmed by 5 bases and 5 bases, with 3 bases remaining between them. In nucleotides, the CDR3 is TGTGCCAGCAGTCGTACCGGGGAGCTGTTTTTT. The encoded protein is CASSRTGELFF.

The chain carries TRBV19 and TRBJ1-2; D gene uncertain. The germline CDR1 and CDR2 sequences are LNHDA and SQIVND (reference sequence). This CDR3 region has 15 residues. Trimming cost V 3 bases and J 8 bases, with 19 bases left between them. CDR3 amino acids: CASSIRSEAIAGYTF. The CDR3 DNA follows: TGTGCCAGTAGTATCCGATCCGAGGCGATTGCGGGCTACACCTTC. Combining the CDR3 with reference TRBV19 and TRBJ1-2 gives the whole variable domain DGGITQSPKYLFRKEGQNVTLSCEQNLNHDAMYWYRQDPGQGLRLIYYSQIVNDFQKGDIAEGYSVSREKKESFPLTVTSAQKNPTAFYLCASSIRSEAIAGYTFGSGTRLTVV.

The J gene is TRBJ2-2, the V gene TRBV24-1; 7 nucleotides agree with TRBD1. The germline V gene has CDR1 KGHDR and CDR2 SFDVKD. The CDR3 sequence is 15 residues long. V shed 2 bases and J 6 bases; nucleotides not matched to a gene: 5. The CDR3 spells CATSDWDSRAGELFF. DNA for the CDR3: TGTGCCACCAGTGATTGGGACAGCAGGGCCGGGGAGCTGTTTTTT.

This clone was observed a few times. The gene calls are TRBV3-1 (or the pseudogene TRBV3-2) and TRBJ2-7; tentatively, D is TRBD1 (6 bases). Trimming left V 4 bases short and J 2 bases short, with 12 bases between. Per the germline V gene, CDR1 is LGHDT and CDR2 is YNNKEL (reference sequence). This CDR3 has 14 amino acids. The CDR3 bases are TGTGCCAGCAGCCTACAGGGCTCCACCTACGAGCAGTACTTC. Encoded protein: CASSLQGSTYEQYF.

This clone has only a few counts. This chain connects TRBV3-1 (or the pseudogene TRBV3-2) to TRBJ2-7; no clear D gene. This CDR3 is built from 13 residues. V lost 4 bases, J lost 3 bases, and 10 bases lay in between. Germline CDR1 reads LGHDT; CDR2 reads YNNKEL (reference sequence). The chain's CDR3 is CASSRNSYYEQYF. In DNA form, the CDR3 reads TGTGCCAGCAGCCGGAACAGTTACTACGAGCAGTACTTC.

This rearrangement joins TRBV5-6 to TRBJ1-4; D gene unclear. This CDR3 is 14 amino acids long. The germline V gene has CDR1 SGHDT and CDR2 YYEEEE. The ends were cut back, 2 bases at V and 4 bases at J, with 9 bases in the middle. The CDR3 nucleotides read TGTGCCAGCAGCTTCGGGAGGTATAATGAAAAACTGTTTTTT. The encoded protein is CASSFGRYNEKLFF.

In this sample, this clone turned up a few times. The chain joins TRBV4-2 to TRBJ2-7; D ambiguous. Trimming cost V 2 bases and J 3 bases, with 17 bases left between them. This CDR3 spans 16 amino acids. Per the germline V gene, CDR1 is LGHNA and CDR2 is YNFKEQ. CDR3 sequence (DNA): TGTGCCAGCAGCCAAAAGGAAGTGGTGCGGAACTACGAGCAGTACTTC. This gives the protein CASSQKEVVRNYEQYF.